This TCR beta chain was sequenced during a study of shared clonotypes between healthy human individuals. Germline loops: CDR1 MDHEN, CDR2 SYDVKM. This CDR3 region has 14 residues. V was pared by 6 bases and J by 4 bases, with 13 bases between. CD45RO negativity and positive selection for CCR7 defined naive CD8 cells, a population that excluded terminally differentiated effector memory CD45RA+ cells. Here immunoSEQ multiplex PCR was the method, and the copy in TCRdb shows in-frame clones only, minus some. The data show about 2.1 million clones, approximately 94% seen once. This clone was seen only a few times.

This receptor was identified in a man younger than 30 in good health. Some clones in this sample may be carry-over from other donors' samples. This sequence joins TRBV28 and TRBJ1-5; maybe TRBD1 (5 bases). Sequenced input: naive CD8+ T cells from PBMCs. CDR3 sequence: CASRTDPSNQPQHF. The CDR3 nucleotides read TGTGCCAGCAGGACAGACCCTAGTAATCAGCCCCAGCATTTT. The full variable domain, with the rest looked up from reference TRBV28 and TRBJ1-5, is DVKVTQSSRYLVKRTGEKVFLECVQDMDHENMFWYRQDPGLGLRLIYFSYDVKMKEKGDIPEGYSVSREKKERFSLILESASTNQTSMYLCASRTDPSNQPQHFGDGTRLSIL.